The source of this TCR beta chain is a study of radiotherapy plus CTLA-4 blockade in lung cancer. Study details: Objective responses occurred in 18% of patients; about 32% had disease control.

The assay was immunoSEQ multiplex PCR, and TCRdb's table has in-frame clones only and misses some. Of about 45,000 clones in the sample, roughly 60% were seen once. People whose metastatic non-small-cell lung cancer was chemo-refractory got focal radiation along with CTLA-4 blockade by ipilimumab. With respect to this clone: What it binds is not known.

CDR1 SGHDN and CDR2 FVKESK come from the germline V gene. The CDR3 is 14 amino acids. The V gene end was trimmed by 5 bases and the J gene end by 3 bases; junction bases not matched to a gene: 6. Notes on the study in general: In blood, TCR clones derived from the tumor expanded after radiotherapy plus ipilimumab. Early clone dynamics of blood T cells, plus interferon-beta, reportedly predicted response best.

This receptor was identified in a human donor with non-small cell lung cancer who had a partial response to radiotherapy plus ipilimumab. V and J are TRBV14 and TRBJ2-7; 8 bases are a match to TRBD2. The sample was peripheral blood, taken from a patient treated with radiotherapy plus ipilimumab. CDR3 loop: CASSSGRGYYEQYF. In DNA form, the CDR3 reads TGTGCCAGCAGCTCCGGGAGGGGGTACTACGAGCAGTACTTC.